One sample yielded the 15 T cell receptor beta chains listed below, sequenced in a study of shared clonotypes between healthy human individuals (dated by TCRdb to 2019 to 2021). The receptor library was made with the immunoSEQ multiplex PCR assay. Held by TCRdb, this immuneACCESS table contains in-frame sequences only and omits some clones. Under half of the omission traces to an unresolved V gene where checked; the cause of the rest is unknown. The sample records over 950,000 clones, 70% to 85% of which are singletons. About 0.89% of the sample is taken by the ten largest. The sample was memory CD4+ T cells from PBMCs. The sample's cell subset or site label is to be understood as: CD45RA-negative fraction. The origin of the receptors is a man younger than 35 in good health. Some clones in this sample may be carry-over from other donors' samples.

V gene TRBV5-1 combines with J gene TRBJ2-1; the D is unclear. The V end lost 4 bases, the J end lost 8 bases, and 19 bases lay between the germline ends. The CDR3 is 15 amino acids. Germline CDR1 and CDR2: SGHRS and YFSETQ. The DNA for the CDR3 is TGCGCCAGCAGCCCCGTGGAGTCGAGGTCCCATGAGCAGTTCTTC. This gives the protein CASSPVESRSHEQFF.

Remarks on this clone: Other nucleotide sequences in the sample specify the same CDR3. This rearrangement joins TRBV5-1 to TRBJ2-3; a weak D match, TRBD1 (5 bases). The CDR3 consists of 13 residues. CDR1 is SGHRS, CDR2 YFSETQ, per germline. Between the trimmed V and J ends, which lost 3 bases and 4 bases, there was a span of 9 bases. The CDR3 spells CASSSQGADTQYF. DNA for the CDR3: TGCGCCAGCAGCTCTCAGGGTGCAGATACGCAGTATTTT.

This chain links TRBV18 with TRBJ2-1; 11 positions match TRBD2. Per germline, CDR1 KGHSH and CDR2 LQKENI. The CDR3 totals 15 residues. The trim removed 5 bases at V and 6 bases at J, leaving 6 bases unmatched. The CDR3 region has the DNA TGTGCCAGCTCATCCCTAGCGGGAGGTTCCAATGAGCAGTTCTTC. Residues: CASSSLAGGSNEQFF.

The rearrangement links TRBV5-1 to TRBJ2-7; TRBD1 matches at 7 bases. V lost 3 bases and J lost 2; bases outside the gene matches: 8. CDR3 length: 15 residues. The germline CDR1 and CDR2 sequences are SGHRS and YFSETQ. As DNA, the CDR3 is TGCGCCAGCAGCTCGACTGGACAGGATCCCTACGAGCAGTACTTC. Amino acid sequence: CASSSTGQDPYEQYF.

J is TRBJ2-7 and V is TRBV5-1; 9 nucleotides agree with TRBD2. CDR1 is SGHRS and CDR2 is YFSETQ in the germline V gene. The V and J ends lost 3 bases and 9 bases, in that order; junction bases with no gene match: 10. This CDR3 spans 14 amino acids. This chain's CDR3 is CASSSEGGRAGQYF. The CDR3 DNA follows: TGCGCCAGCAGCTCGGAGGGCGGGAGGGCCGGGCAGTACTTC.

The genes are TRBV4-2 and TRBJ2-7; TRBD2 matches 13 bases. Per germline, CDR1 LGHNA and CDR2 YNFKEQ. The CDR3 has 16 residues. V trimming: 4 bases; J trimming: 5 bases; junction bases outside the gene matches: 8. CDR3 bases: TGTGCCAGCAGCCCAACTAGCGGGAGGGATGGGGACGAGCAGTACTTC. As protein: CASSPTSGRDGDEQYF.

With regard to this clone: Other DNA sequences in this sample translate to the same CDR3. The J gene is TRBJ2-2, the V gene TRBV28; the D is unclear. The CDR3 consists of 13 residues. Germline V gene sequence: CDR1 MDHEN, CDR2 SYDVKM. Trimming cost V 4 bases and J 1 base, with 4 bases left between them. The CDR3, as DNA: TGTGCCAGCAGTTCCGGGAACACCGGGGAGCTGTTTTTT. Amino acid sequence: CASSSGNTGELFF.

With regard to this clone: A much more abundant neighbour one base away suggests this may be a read error. The chain has TRBV5-5 and TRBJ1-2; 12 nucleotides line up with TRBD1. The V segment lost 3 bases and the J segment 7 bases; nucleotides outside the gene matches: 4. The CDR3 spans 14 residues. Germline V gene sequence: CDR1 SGHKS, CDR2 YYEKEE (reference sequence). CDR3 loop: CASSSGQGASGYTF. Written as DNA, the CDR3 is TGTGCCAGCAGCTCGGGACAGGGGGCTTCTGGCTACACCTTC.

The rearrangement uses TRBV9 and TRBJ2-1; D is unresolved. Germline V gene sequence: CDR1 SGDLS, CDR2 YYNGEE. The germline V and J ends were trimmed by 0 bases and 7 bases, with 11 bases remaining between them. The CDR3 extends over 14 amino acids. This CDR3 is CASSVGDLGNEQFF. CDR3 DNA sequence: TGTGCCAGCAGCGTAGGAGATCTGGGGAATGAGCAGTTCTTC.

J is TRBJ2-7 and V is TRBV5-8; 8 bases are shared with TRBD1. CDR1 and CDR2 (germline): SGHTS, YDEGEE. J gave up 3 bases and V 2 bases, and 4 bases lay outside the gene matches. CDR3 length equals 14 residues. CDR3 sequence (DNA): TGTGCCAGCAGCTTAGGACAGGGAGGCTACGAGCAGTACTTC. As protein: CASSLGQGGYEQYF.

The table lists this clone with a few counts. The rearrangement links TRBV18 to TRBJ1-3; D is ambiguous. CDR1 KGHSH and CDR2 LQKENI come from the germline V gene. The CDR3 is made up of 18 amino acids. V was pared by 2 bases and J by 0 bases, with 17 bases between. The CDR3 DNA follows: TGTGCCAGCTCACCAGGTATCCTGCGGTCGGGCTCTGGAAACACCATATATTTT. Translated, it gives CASSPGILRSGSGNTIYF.

The gene calls are TRBV11-2 and TRBJ1-1; 7 nucleotides match TRBD1. J was trimmed by 3 bases and V by 5 bases; bases with no gene match: 6. Germline values: CDR1 SGHAT, CDR2 FQNNGV. The CDR3 is 14 amino acids. CDR3 DNA sequence: TGTGCCAGCAGCCCACAGGGGTGGTACACTGAAGCTTTCTTT. It yields the protein CASSPQGWYTEAFF.

This clone was counted once. This chain uses TRBV25-1 with TRBJ1-2, with 8 bases that match TRBD1. The CDR3 spans 16 residues. The V and J ends lost 4 bases and 4 bases, in that order; junction bases with no gene match: 11. Germline V CDR1 and CDR2: MGHDK, SYGVNS. CDR3 DNA sequence: TGTGCCAGCAGTGCGGCAGGGGGCGAGGGCGTCTATGGCTACACCTTC. This encodes CASSAAGGEGVYGYTF.

The CDR3 region has the DNA TGTGCCAGCAGCTTAGGCCCGGGTGCCTACGAGCAGTACTTC. It codes for CASSLGPGAYEQYF. The chain joins TRBV11-2 to TRBJ2-7, with D hard to call. The germline CDR1 and CDR2 sequences are SGHAT and FQNNGV. The CDR3 sequence is 14 residues long. The ends were cut back, 1 base at V and 2 bases at J, with 9 bases in the middle.

The CDR3 protein is CASSQTNRGRESGYTF. The DNA of the CDR3 is TGCGCCAGCAGCCAAACAAACAGGGGGCGCGAGTCGGGCTACACCTTC. The chain combines TRBV4-1 with TRBJ1-2, with 9 nucleotides matching TRBD1. V was pared by 2 bases and J by 8 bases, with 12 bases of the junction left unmatched. CDR3 length: 16 residues. Germline V gene lookup returns CDR1 MGHRA and CDR2 YSYEKL.